These T cell receptor beta chains were read from a single sample in a study of T cells in pancreatic ductal adenocarcinoma. Using immunoSEQ multiplex PCR, the repertoire was profiled, and TCRdb retains in-frame clones only, with some absent. This table has around 94,000 clones, about 95% appearing once. The sample was PBMCs. Receptors were obtained from a human donor with pancreatic ductal adenocarcinoma. CDR3s include the opening cysteine and the closing phenylalanine or tryptophan. The D gene is left open where the match is weak. Size is omitted from some rows. Given values are once, few, many or a class for expanded clones.

j_call: TRBJ2-1; clone_size: once; v_call: TRBV18; d_call: TRBD2; cdr3_nt: TGTGCCAGCTCACCAGCCCTAGCGGGTGATCTGCAGTTCTTC; cdr3_aa: CASSPALAGDLQFF
j_call: TRBJ2-7; clone_size: NA; v_call: TRBV7-2; d_call: NA; cdr3_nt: TGTGCCAGCAGCTTAGGTGGAGAACTGGGAGGTTACGAGCAGTACTTC; cdr3_aa: CASSLGGELGGYEQYF
j_call: TRBJ1-2; clone_size: NA; v_call: TRBV6-5; d_call: TRBD1; cdr3_nt: TGTGCCAGCAGCCCAGGGGGCTATGGCTACACCTTC; cdr3_aa: CASSPGGYGYTF
j_call: TRBJ2-2; clone_size: NA; v_call: TRBV28; d_call: TRBD1; cdr3_nt: TGTGCCAGCAGTTCGGGACAGGCCACCGGGGAGCTGTTTTTT; cdr3_aa: CASSSGQATGELFF
j_call: TRBJ2-2; clone_size: NA; v_call: TRBV28; d_call: NA; cdr3_nt: TGTGCCAGCCGCACTCCCAGGGTTTCCGGGGAGCTGTTTTTT; cdr3_aa: CASRTPRVSGELFF
j_call: TRBJ2-5; clone_size: NA; v_call: TRBV10-2; d_call: NA; cdr3_nt: TGCGCCAGCAGTGATTCTGACAGGCTCCAAGAGACCCAGTACTTC; cdr3_aa: CASSDSDRLQETQYF
j_call: TRBJ2-3; clone_size: NA; v_call: TRBV7-9; d_call: NA; cdr3_nt: TGTGCCAGCAAACCAGGGGGGGATACGCAGTATTTT; cdr3_aa: CASKPGGDTQYF
j_call: TRBJ1-5; clone_size: NA; v_call: TRBV7-2; d_call: NA; cdr3_nt: TGTGCCAGCAGCTTAGAGGAGTTCCAGCCCCAGCATTTT; cdr3_aa: CASSLEEFQPQHF
j_call: TRBJ2-7; clone_size: NA; v_call: TRBV5-4; d_call: TRBD1; cdr3_nt: TGTGCCAGCAGCTTCGGAGACAGGGGCTACGAGCAGTACTTC; cdr3_aa: CASSFGDRGYEQYF
j_call: TRBJ2-7; clone_size: NA; v_call: TRBV21-1; d_call: NA; cdr3_nt: TGTGCCAGCAGCAAAGTGGGAGAGGCAGCGGGAGGGCCATACGAGCAGTACTTC; cdr3_aa: CASSKVGEAAGGPYEQYF
j_call: TRBJ2-7; clone_size: NA; v_call: TRBV11-2; d_call: TRBD1; cdr3_nt: TGTGCCAGCAGCCGGGACAGGGCCCACGAGCAGTACTTC; cdr3_aa: CASSRDRAHEQYF
j_call: TRBJ1-1; clone_size: NA; v_call: TRBV9; d_call: NA; cdr3_nt: TGTGCCAGCAGCGACAGCCTATACACTGAAGCTTTCTTT; cdr3_aa: CASSDSLYTEAFF
j_call: TRBJ2-7; clone_size: NA; v_call: TRBV11-2; d_call: TRBD2; cdr3_nt: TGTGCCAGCAGCTTAGGGCACGGAACTAGCGGGCCTTACGAGCAGTACTTC; cdr3_aa: CASSLGHGTSGPYEQYF
j_call: TRBJ1-4; clone_size: once; v_call: TRBV5-1; d_call: TRBD1; cdr3_nt: TGCGCCAGCAGCTTGGGCGGAGGGGGCTCCCTCAATGAAAAACTGTTTTTT; cdr3_aa: CASSLGGGGSLNEKLFF
j_call: TRBJ2-5; clone_size: NA; v_call: TRBV20-1; d_call: NA; cdr3_nt: TGCAGTGCTAGACCTCTGGAGACCCAGTACTTC; cdr3_aa: CSARPLETQYF
j_call: TRBJ1-2; clone_size: NA; v_call: TRBV9; d_call: TRBD1; cdr3_nt: TGTGCCAGCAGCGGGTACAGGGGCACCCTCTATGGCTACACCTTC; cdr3_aa: CASSGYRGTLYGYTF
j_call: TRBJ2-3; clone_size: NA; v_call: TRBV11-2; d_call: NA; cdr3_nt: TGTGCCAGCAGCCGGACAGAAATATCAGATACGCAGTATTTT; cdr3_aa: CASSRTEISDTQYF
j_call: TRBJ1-2; clone_size: few; v_call: TRBV4-1; d_call: NA; cdr3_nt: TGCGCCAGCAGCCAAGAAGAGGCTAACTATGGCTACACCTTC; cdr3_aa: CASSQEEANYGYTF
j_call: TRBJ1-2; clone_size: NA; v_call: TRBV2; d_call: NA; cdr3_nt: TGTGCCAGCAGTGATAGTCATTATGCGGGACGCAGCTATGGCTACACCTTC; cdr3_aa: CASSDSHYAGRSYGYTF
j_call: TRBJ1-2; clone_size: NA; v_call: TRBV27; d_call: TRBD1; cdr3_nt: TGTGCCAGCAGTATAGGACAGGGTGTAGGCTACACCTTC; cdr3_aa: CASSIGQGVGYTF